One TCR beta chain is described in this entry. From germline, CDR1 is SGHTA and CDR2 FQGNSA. The CDR3 runs to 16 residues. V lost 3 bases and J lost 6, with 18 bases in between. Only in-frame clones appear in the TCRdb table, and some are missing; sequencing was by immunoSEQ multiplex PCR. Seen here are about 84,000 clones, approximately 86% observed once, and the top ten hold roughly 2%. The data derive from a study of ipilimumab plus nivolumab after autologous stem cell transplantation. The TCR comes from a male donor with diffuse large B-cell lymphoma. The sample here was PBMCs, taken in a trial of ipilimumab plus nivolumab as post-transplant consolidation. The chain is built from TRBV7-2 and TRBJ2-4, with a weak D call TRBD2 (6 bases). CDR3 loop: CASSFQSGGVGNIQYF. CDR3 nucleotide sequence: TGTGCCAGCAGCTTTCAATCTGGCGGGGTGGGAAACATTCAGTACTTC.